This T cell receptor beta chain was observed in a study of cytomegalovirus exposure and HLA in healthy donors. The ends were cut back, 8 bases at V and 3 bases at J, with 9 bases in the middle. CDR3 length equals 12 residues. The V gene's germline CDR1 is MGHDK and CDR2 SYGVNS. PCR amplification relied on 60 Vbeta primers (plus 13 Jbeta primers). Sequenced by immunoSEQ multiplex PCR; TCRdb stores in-frame clones only, minus some. The data hold about 160,000 clones, with 80% to 90% observed a single time. This clone was found a few times. This sequence joins TRBV25-1 and TRBJ2-3; D gene uncertain. This clonotype originated in a young woman in good health and CMV-seronegative. The specimen sequenced was PBMCs. CDR3 residues: CASSGSTDTQYF. CDR3 DNA: TGTGCCAGCTCCGGGTCTACAGATACGCAGTATTTT.